Following are 20 T cell receptor beta chains from one sample sequenced in a study of glioma-infiltrating T cells. Amplification of TCR alpha and beta CDR3 regions from RNA used iRepertoire nested multiplex PCR. TCRdb independently ran MiXCR on the multiplex PCR reads; one entry per CDR3 protein. This sample yields roughly 350,000 distinct CDR3 sequences, of which around 38% are seen a single time; around 11% belongs to the top ten. Sequenced input: glioma tissue, nonneoplastic brain tissue, or PBMCs (not recorded which). These receptors all stem from a human donor with low-grade glioma or glioblastoma, undergoing nonglioma brain surgery, or in good health (not recorded which).

The chain joins TRBV29-1 to TRBJ2-5; D is possibly TRBD1 (5 bases). This CDR3 has 13 residues. V was clipped by 6 bases and J by 5 bases, with 16 bases between them. Germline-derived CDR1 and CDR2 are SQVTM and ANQGSEA. The CDR3 DNA sequence: TGCAGCGTAGTAGAGGCAGGGCCTGAGACCCAGTACTTC. Amino acid sequence: CSVVEAGPETQYF.

This clonotype was counted only a few times. CDR3 loop: CSASPWTSGSDEQYF. The CDR3 nucleotides read TGCAGTGCTAGTCCCTGGACTAGCGGGAGTGACGAGCAGTACTTC. The V and J genes are TRBV20-1 and TRBJ2-7, with 13 bases fitting TRBD2. CDR3 size: 15 residues. Per the germline V gene, CDR1 is DFQATT and CDR2 is SNEGSKA (reference sequence). V lost 3 bases, J lost 5 bases, and 7 bases stayed unmatched.

As concerns this clonotype: At one of its ends the junction is not consistent with the germline gene, which may arise from a read error. This chain links TRBV6-2 or TRBV6-3 with TRBJ1-1; 7 nucleotides agree with TRBD1. CDR1 is MNHEY and CDR2 is SVGEGT in the germline V gene. This CDR3 region has 14 residues. The CDR3 loop is CASSWAGGSTEAFF. The CDR3 DNA is TGTGCCAGTAGTTGGGCAGGGGGGAGCACTGAAGCTTTCTTT.

Concerning this clonotype itself: A much more abundant neighbour one base away suggests this may be a read error. The V and J genes are TRBV28 and TRBJ1-2, with TRBD1 as a possible D gene (6 bases). In germline, CDR1 is MDHEN, CDR2 SYDVKM. The CDR3 loop spans 14 amino acids. CDR3 sequence reads: CASSSSTGLDGHTF. CDR3 coding DNA: TGTGCCAGCAGTTCCTCAACAGGGCTTGATGGCCACACCTTC.

This clonotype was detected only once. J is TRBJ2-3 and V is TRBV7-2; tentatively, D is TRBD2 (5 bases). Trimming shortened V by 1 base and J by 9 bases, and 29 bases separated the two germline ends. From germline, CDR1 is SGHTA and CDR2 FQGNSA. This CDR3 contains 19 residues. For the CDR3, the DNA is TGTGCCAGCAGCTTAGGGTTTTGGAGGCAGGAGGCCCCGCTTTTAACGCAGTATTTT. Its translation is CASSLGFWRQEAPLLTQYF.

At least ten counts were recorded for this clonotype. The chain joins TRBV28 to TRBJ1-6; 9 bases agree with TRBD1. CDR1 MDHEN and CDR2 SYDVKM come from the germline V gene. This CDR3 comprises 16 residues. Trimming removed 8 bases from V and 7 bases from J; junction bases left unmatched: 12. CDR3 sequence reads: CASPSQGQGKNSPLHF. CDR3 in DNA: TGTGCCAGCCCTTCCCAGGGACAGGGAAAAAATTCACCCCTCCACTTT.

The chain links TRBV20-1 to TRBJ2-7; 7 bases match TRBD2. The ends lost 7 bases at V and 3 bases at J; junction bases unmatched: 3. The germline CDR1 and CDR2 sequences are DFQATT and SNEGSKA (reference sequence). CDR3 length: 11 residues. For the CDR3, the DNA is TGCAGTGGGGGGGGATACTACGAGCAGTACTTC. Its translation is CSGGGYYEQYF.

This clonotype was seen once. The gene calls are TRBV7-9 and TRBJ2-1; tentatively, D is TRBD1 or TRBD2 (5 bases each). Germline CDR1 reads SEHNR; CDR2 reads FQNEAQ (reference sequence). Trimming removed 5 bases at V and 3 bases at J, with 14 bases between. The CDR3 is 15 amino acids. The CDR3 bases are TGTGCCAGCAGCGGCCGGGACCGAAACTACAATGAGCAGTTCTTC. This translates into CASSGRDRNYNEQFF.

This clonotype has ten or more counts. This rearrangement joins TRBV6-1 to TRBJ2-5; TRBD2 aligns across 7 bases. CDR1 is MNHNS and CDR2 is SASEGT in the germline V gene. This CDR3 has 11 residues. V lost 6 bases and J lost 12; bases outside the gene matches: 7. The CDR3 here is CASSLGTIKYF. CDR3 sequence (DNA): TGTGCCAGCAGCCTCGGGACTATCAAGTACTTC.

This sequence joins TRBV3-1 and TRBJ1-1; tentatively, D is TRBD1 (5 bases). The CDR3 has 14 amino acids. V was shortened by 5 bases and J by 1 base, with 11 bases between the two germline ends. Germline V gene data show CDR1 as LGHDT and CDR2 as YNNKEL (reference sequence). As DNA, the CDR3 is TGTGCCAGCAGCTCTAACAGGAGGAACACTGAAGCTTTCTTT. This encodes CASSSNRRNTEAFF.

The rearrangement links TRBV20-1 to TRBJ1-1; no clear D gene. Trimming removed 3 bases from V and 5 bases from J, with 16 bases in between. The CDR3 runs to 14 residues. Germline loops: CDR1 DFQATT, CDR2 SNEGSKA (reference sequence). CDR3 nucleotides: TGCAGTGCTAGGGAAAGGAGGTCTTTTACTGAAGCTTTCTTT. Translation: CSARERRSFTEAFF.

This clonotype appeared many times. CDR3 in DNA: TGTGCCACCAGCAGAGATCGCGGGTTTGAAGCTTTCTTT. It codes for CATSRDRGFEAFF. The chain uses TRBV15 and TRBJ1-1; D call uncertain. This CDR3 has 13 residues. With 0 bases removed from V and 7 bases from J, the gap between germline ends came to 9 bases. The germline V gene has CDR1 LNHNV and CDR2 YYDKDF (reference sequence).

Notes on this clonotype: Possible read error: a much larger clone is one base away. The chain is built from TRBV7-2 and TRBJ2-2; D is unclear. V was cut by 7 bases and J by 7 bases, with 13 bases left in between. CDR1 SGHTA and CDR2 FQGNSA come from the germline V gene. This CDR3 spans 13 amino acids. The CDR3 coding sequence is TGTGCCAGCATACAAAGGGCAGGCGGGGAGCTGTTTTTT. It specifies CASIQRAGGELFF.

This clonotype occurred a few times. This chain joins TRBV7-2 and TRBJ1-2, with a weak D call TRBD1 (6 bases). V was pared by 7 bases and J by 8 bases, with 23 bases between. Germline V gene lookup returns CDR1 SGHTA and CDR2 FQGNSA. CDR3 length equals 15 residues. The CDR3 DNA reads as TGTGCCAGCACTACAACTACAGGGAAGGCGGAGGGCTACACCTTC. Its protein product is CASTTTTGKAEGYTF.

There are a few counts of this clonotype. J is TRBJ2-2 and V is TRBV7-9, with a weak D call TRBD2 (5 bases). The V gene's germline CDR1 is SEHNR and CDR2 FQNEAQ (reference sequence). CDR3 length: 15 amino acids. V shed 3 bases and J shed 3 bases, with 11 bases lying between them. CDR3 region: CASSFVVGDTGELFF. CDR3 sequence (DNA): TGTGCCAGCAGCTTCGTAGTCGGGGACACCGGGGAGCTGTTTTTT.

In this sample, this clonotype turned up once. V usage is TRBV16 and J usage is TRBJ1-6; 8 bases align to TRBD1. CDR1 is KGHSY, CDR2 FQNENV, per germline. This CDR3 has 17 residues. Losses at the gene ends were 4 bases for V and 9 bases for J; bases not matched to a gene: 14. Written as DNA, the CDR3 is TGTGCCAGCAGCCCCCGTCGGGACAGGAGTCCTATTTCACCCCTCCACTTT. Amino acid sequence: CASSPRRDRSPISPLHF.

This clonotype was recorded a few times. This chain connects TRBV4-3 to TRBJ2-3; D is uncertain. The V gene's germline CDR1 is LGHNA and CDR2 YSLEER. This CDR3 contains 13 residues. V gave up 1 base and J gave up 3 bases, with 5 bases separating them. Here the CDR3 reads CASSQAYTDTQYF. The CDR3, as DNA: TGCGCCAGCAGCCAAGCTTATACAGATACGCAGTATTTT.

The chain couples TRBV7-8 to TRBJ2-1; D is perhaps TRBD1 (5 bases). CDR3 length equals 16 residues. Germline V gene data show CDR1 as SGHVS and CDR2 as FQNEAQ. Trimming removed 2 bases at V and 0 bases at J, with 11 bases between. The CDR3: CASSLRTKASYNEQFF. CDR3 coding DNA: TGTGCCAGCAGCTTAAGGACAAAGGCCTCCTACAATGAGCAGTTCTTC.

This clonotype came up a few times. The chain is built from TRBV15 and TRBJ1-1; TRBD1 matches at 9 bases. V trimming: 8 bases; J trimming: 11 bases; junction bases outside the gene matches: 18. The CDR3 extends over 15 amino acids. Germline V gene data show CDR1 as LNHNV and CDR2 as YYDKDF (reference sequence). CDR3 amino acids: CATRTNRDREGRAFF. The CDR3 bases are TGTGCCACCCGGACTAACCGGGACAGGGAAGGTAGGGCTTTCTTT.

On this clonotype itself: A much larger clone lies a single base off, so this may be a read error. This chain joins TRBV28 and TRBJ2-3, with D maybe TRBD1 (6 bases). V was cut by 8 bases and J by 7 bases, with 16 bases left in between. Germline assignment: CDR1 MDHEN and CDR2 SYDVKM. The CDR3 is 13 amino acids. CDR3 residues: CASSRPQGNTQYF. For the CDR3, the DNA is TGTGCCAGCTCACGACCCCAGGGGAATACGCAGTATTTT. Full variable domain (remainder filled in from reference TRBV28 and TRBJ2-3): DVKVTQSSRYLVKRTGEKVFLECVQDMDHENMFWYRQDPGLGLRLIYFSYDVKMKEKGDIPEGYSVSREKKERFSLILESASTNQTSMYLCASSRPQGNTQYFGPGTRLTVL.